The 6 T cell receptor beta chains below all came from one sample that was sequenced in a study of shared clonotypes between healthy human individuals. This table comes from immunoSEQ multiplex PCR, and its TCRdb copy is limited to in-frame clones, with some not included. Among about 1 million clones, about three quarters were seen once, and the ten largest hold less than 1.5%. The sample taken for sequencing was memory CD4+ T cells sorted from blood. The sample's subset: CD45RA-negative fraction. All receptors derive from a man between 18 and 29 years old in good health.

V gene TRBV9 combines with J gene TRBJ1-6, with a weak D call TRBD1 (6 bases). V gave up 0 bases and J gave up 3 bases, with 7 bases separating them. Germline assignment: CDR1 SGDLS and CDR2 YYNGEE. The CDR3 consists of 15 residues. In DNA form, the CDR3 reads TGTGCCAGCAGCGTAGCAGGGGACTATAATTCACCCCTCCACTTT. This gives the protein CASSVAGDYNSPLHF. The whole variable domain, filled in from reference TRBV9 and TRBJ1-6, reads DSGVTQTPKHLITATGQRVTLRCSPRSGDLSVYWYQQSLDQGLQFLIQYYNGEERAKGNILERFSAQQFPDLHSELNLSSLELGDSALYFCASSVAGDYNSPLHFGNGTRLTVT.

This sequence joins TRBV18 and TRBJ2-7; D not certain. V gave up 3 bases and J gave up 6 bases, with 12 bases separating them. Germline V CDR1 and CDR2: KGHSH, LQKENI. The CDR3 runs to 13 residues. CDR3 residues: CASSPFGPSEQYF. CDR3 bases: TGTGCCAGCTCACCCTTTGGGCCCTCCGAGCAGTACTTC. Complete variable domain (other parts from reference TRBV18 and TRBJ2-7): NAGVMQNPRHLVRRRGQEARLRCSPMKGHSHVYWYRQLPEEGLKFMVYLQKENIIDESGMPKERFSAEFPKEGPSILRIQQVVRGDSAAYFCASSPFGPSEQYFGPGTRLTVT.

The chain joins TRBV19 to TRBJ2-7, with D unclear. Germline V CDR1 and CDR2: LNHDA, SQIVND (reference sequence). Trimming took 5 bases from V and 2 from J, leaving 7 bases between them. The CDR3 loop spans 12 amino acids. CDR3 amino acids: CASSPGPYEQYF. CDR3 sequence (DNA): TGTGCCAGTAGTCCCGGACCCTACGAGCAGTACTTC. The full variable domain, with the rest looked up from reference TRBV19 and TRBJ2-7, is DGGITQSPKYLFRKEGQNVTLSCEQNLNHDAMYWYRQDPGQGLRLIYYSQIVNDFQKGDIAEGYSVSREKKESFPLTVTSAQKNPTAFYLCASSPGPYEQYFGPGTRLTVT.

The table lists this clone with a count of one. This chain connects TRBV5-4 to TRBJ1-2, with D possibly being TRBD1 (6 bases). The CDR3 contains 16 residues. Germline CDR1 is SGHNT and CDR2 is YYREEE (reference sequence). Trimming shortened V by 0 bases and J by 10 bases, and 22 bases separated the two germline ends. The CDR3 protein is CASSLGNREAEGYYTF. CDR3 DNA sequence: TGTGCCAGCAGCTTGGGAAACAGGGAGGCAGAGGGCTACTACACCTTC.

The chain links TRBV13 to TRBJ1-1; D may be TRBD1 (6 bases). The V gene's germline CDR1 is PRHDT and CDR2 FYEKMQ (reference sequence). The length of the CDR3 is 15 residues. The germline V and J ends were trimmed by 5 bases and 5 bases, with 18 bases remaining between them. CDR3 in DNA: TGTGCCAGCAGCCCTCCTTTGGGGGGCCGAACTGAAGCTTTCTTT. Translating gives CASSPPLGGRTEAFF.

The chain joins TRBV9 to TRBJ2-3; a possible D gene is TRBD2 (5 bases). The germline gives CDR1 SGDLS, CDR2 YYNGEE. CDR3 size: 16 residues. The germline V and J ends were trimmed by 0 bases and 3 bases, with 14 bases remaining between them. CDR3 nucleotide sequence: TGTGCCAGCAGCGTAGGGCCCAGCGGAGGAACAGATACGCAGTATTTT. Protein: CASSVGPSGGTDTQYF. The full variable domain, rest sourced from reference TRBV9 and TRBJ2-3, is DSGVTQTPKHLITATGQRVTLRCSPRSGDLSVYWYQQSLDQGLQFLIQYYNGEERAKGNILERFSAQQFPDLHSELNLSSLELGDSALYFCASSVGPSGGTDTQYFGPGTRLTVL.